The clone carrying this T cell receptor (beta chain) has a count of ten or more. This sample is part of a study of human T cells and chemical hapten exposure. Using its own MiXCR run on the RACE reads, TCRdb lists one record per CDR3 protein. The sample has approximately 370,000 distinct CDR3 sequences; approximately 5% are singletons. The time point: pre-sensitization, week 0. Documented treatment: therapeutic diphenylcyclopropenone sensitization with weekly scalp DPC. The germline V gene has CDR1 SQVTM and CDR2 ANQGSEA. The V gene lost 3 bases and the J gene lost 4 bases, with 10 bases spanning the gap. The CDR3 runs 13 residues.

The specimen comprised whole blood, sampled in connection with sensitization to the hapten diphenylcyclopropenone (DPC). This chain links TRBV29-1 with TRBJ1-5; D may be TRBD1 (5 bases). The TCR originated in a woman aged 18-29 years with alopecia areata. Some clones in this sample may be carry-over from other donors' samples. The CDR3 DNA reads as TGCAGCGTTGATTTGGGGGGGAATCAGCCCCAGCATTTT. Amino acids: CSVDLGGNQPQHF.